A single sample is the source of the 23 T cell receptor beta chains below, sequenced in a study of blood T cells in healthy people across ages. Combining a sample-barcoded 5' primer with a J-beta primer mix, a second PCR ran for roughly 6 to 12 cycles. TCRdb redid the calling of the 5' RACE reads with MiXCR, one entry per CDR3 protein. The data show approximately 800,000 distinct CDR3 sequences, around 62% seen once. The sequencing sample was made of blood. The receptors here all came from a man aged 25 to 40 in good health.

This chain joins TRBV7-2 and TRBJ2-5, with 8 bases lining up with TRBD1. CDR1 is SGHTA and CDR2 is FQGNSA in the germline V gene. J lost 11 bases, V lost 2 bases, and 13 bases had no gene match. There are 15 residues in the CDR3. The CDR3 coding sequence is TGTGCCAGCAGCTTACAGGGGGCGCAGAATTATGAGCAGTACTTC. Protein: CASSLQGAQNYEQYF.

The chain uses TRBV29-1 and TRBJ2-3; 12 positions match TRBD2. Germline V gene lookup returns CDR1 SQVTM and CDR2 ANQGSEA. V dropped 2 bases and J dropped 7; count of bases not matched to a gene: 4. The CDR3 runs 14 residues. For the CDR3, the DNA is TGCAGCGTTGAACTAGCGGGGGGGCCATATACGCAGTATTTT. As protein: CSVELAGGPYTQYF.

This clonotype was recorded a few times. The chain links TRBV27 to TRBJ2-4; D tentatively fits TRBD1 or TRBD2 (5 bases each). With the DNA end fitting TRBJ2-5 better, the J assignment may be wrong. CDR3 size: 15 residues. Germline assignment: CDR1 MNHEY and CDR2 SMNVEV (reference sequence). CDR3 region: CASRPNPGAAETQYF. The CDR3, as DNA: TGTGCCAGCAGACCTAATCCCGGGGCGGCGGAGACCCAGTACTTC.

The V gene is TRBV12-3 or TRBV12-4, the J gene TRBJ1-2; TRBD1 matches 9 bases. V shed 6 bases, J shed 4 bases, and the junction held 3 bases outside the gene matches. This CDR3 contains 13 residues. The DNA for the CDR3 is TGTGCCAGCAGACAGGGGGCGAGCTATGGCTACACCTTC. Amino acids: CASRQGASYGYTF.

The CDR3 here is CASSQVTSGSQETQYF. For the CDR3, the DNA is TGTGCCAGCAGCCAAGTAACTAGCGGGAGCCAAGAGACCCAGTACTTC. The chain recombines TRBV4-2 with TRBJ2-5; 11 bases map to TRBD2. The CDR3 is 16 residues long. Germline CDR1 LGHNA, CDR2 YNFKEQ. V lost 1 base and J lost 1; bases outside the gene matches: 2.

The chain links TRBV2 to TRBJ1-1; 7 bases match TRBD1. The CDR3 sequence is 12 residues long. J lost 1 base, V lost 10 bases, and 3 bases had no gene match. The germline gives CDR1 SNHLY, CDR2 FYNNEI. DNA of the CDR3: TGTGCCATCCAGGGGGGGAACACTGAAGCTTTCTTT. Protein: CAIQGGNTEAFF.

The chain is built from TRBV15 and TRBJ1-5, with no clear D. Germline V gene sequence: CDR1 LNHNV, CDR2 YYDKDF (reference sequence). V was cut by 5 bases and J by 2 bases, with 4 bases left in between. This CDR3 spans 12 amino acids. In DNA form, the CDR3 reads TGTGCCACCAGCCCCCGCAATCAGCCCCAGCATTTT. Amino acid sequence: CATSPRNQPQHF.

V gene TRBV20-1 combines with J gene TRBJ1-5; no clear D gene. Germline values: CDR1 DFQATT, CDR2 SNEGSKA (reference sequence). The CDR3 spans 13 residues. Trimming pared 5 bases from V and 1 base from J, leaving 9 bases between. DNA for the CDR3: TGCAGTGCTCCTGACCCAAGCAATCAGCCCCAGCATTTT. Translated: CSAPDPSNQPQHF.

Of note for this clonotype: The junction and the germline gene differ at one end; a read error may be behind it. This rearrangement joins TRBV6-2 or TRBV6-3 to TRBJ2-1; D remains ambiguous. Germline assignment: CDR1 MNHEY and CDR2 SVGEGT. The CDR3 length is 13 residues. The chain's CDR3 is CASSYYRYNGQFF. CDR3 DNA sequence: TGTGCCAGCAGTTACTATAGATACAATGGGCAGTTCTTC.

The V and J genes are TRBV9 and TRBJ2-2, with 8 bases fitting TRBD1. V shed 2 bases, J shed 7 bases, and the junction held 4 bases outside the gene matches. CDR3 length: 14 amino acids. The germline gives CDR1 SGDLS, CDR2 YYNGEE. This CDR3 is CASSVRGLGGELFF. The CDR3 DNA follows: TGTGCCAGCAGCGTCAGGGGGCTTGGCGGGGAGCTGTTTTTT.

The chain combines TRBV7-3 with TRBJ2-1; D possibly corresponds to TRBD2 (6 bases). The CDR3 extends over 15 amino acids. The V and J ends lost 1 base and 7 bases respectively, with 14 bases between them. Germline lookup yields CDR1 SGHTA and CDR2 FQGTGA. The DNA of the CDR3 is TGTGCCAGCAGCTTAAACGGGGGATCTAGAAATGAGCAGTTCTTC. This translates into CASSLNGGSRNEQFF.

The rearrangement links TRBV7-2 to TRBJ1-6; unclear D gene. V was clipped by 2 bases and J by 7 bases, with 9 bases between them. Germline CDR1 SGHTA, CDR2 FQGNSA. This CDR3 is built from 14 residues. The CDR3 DNA is TGTGCCAGCAGCTTAAAAGTTGGAAATTCACCCCTCCACTTT. Translation: CASSLKVGNSPLHF.

The V and J genes are TRBV6-5 and TRBJ2-1, with D perhaps TRBD2 (6 bases). CDR1 is MNHEY, CDR2 SVGAGI, per germline. The CDR3 runs to 15 residues. V lost 0 bases, J lost 7 bases, and 13 bases lay in between. The CDR3 here is CASSYSGGGANEQFF. CDR3 in DNA: TGTGCCAGCAGTTACTCGGGCGGAGGGGCGAATGAGCAGTTCTTC.

The V and J genes are TRBV7-2 and TRBJ2-7; TRBD2 matches at 7 bases. TRBJ2-5 matches the DNA end more closely, so the J call is doubtful. The CDR3 sequence is 15 residues long. The germline V gene encodes CDR1 SGHTA and CDR2 FQGNSA. CDR3 in DNA: TGTGCCAGCAGCTTGGGGGGGGAGCGAGGGGAGACCCAGTACTTC. Translated: CASSLGGERGETQYF.

V usage is TRBV7-9 and J usage is TRBJ2-3, with 7 bases that match TRBD2. Trimming took 4 bases from V and 3 from J; bases not matched to a gene: 13. The CDR3 is 17 residues long. Germline V gene lookup returns CDR1 SEHNR and CDR2 FQNEAQ (reference sequence). CDR3 residues: CASSSPMGLSLTDTQYF. The CDR3 DNA follows: TGTGCCAGCAGCTCCCCTATGGGACTATCATTGACAGATACGCAGTATTTT.

The J gene is TRBJ2-7, the V gene TRBV20-1; 8 bases align to TRBD2. Germline V gives CDR1 DFQATT, CDR2 SNEGSKA (reference sequence). This CDR3 region has 12 residues. The V segment lost 4 bases and the J segment 4 bases; nucleotides outside the gene matches: 3. CDR3 loop: CSAIRGGYEQYF. The DNA of the CDR3 is TGCAGTGCTATCCGGGGGGGATACGAGCAGTACTTC.

J is TRBJ2-1 and V is TRBV7-9, with D possibly being TRBD1 (5 bases). Near its end, the DNA agrees better with TRBJ2-7, so the J call may be wrong. From germline, CDR1 is SEHNR and CDR2 FQNEAQ (reference sequence). The CDR3 is 16 residues long. CDR3 DNA sequence: TGTGCCAGCAGCAAGACGGTCGGACACTCCTACAATGAGCAGTACTTC. It specifies CASSKTVGHSYNEQYF.

This clonotype was counted a few times. The rearrangement links TRBV4-2 to TRBJ2-1; TRBD1 is a possible D gene (6 bases). The germline gives CDR1 LGHNA, CDR2 YNFKEQ. Trimming took off 2 bases at V and 3 bases at J, with 14 bases between the two ends. The CDR3 contains 16 residues. The CDR3 DNA reads as TGTGCCAGCAGCCAACTCTCCGGGACAAACTACAATGAGCAGTTCTTC. Encoded protein: CASSQLSGTNYNEQFF.

CDR3: CASSPPEQGSYEQYF. In nucleotides, the CDR3 is TGTGCCAGCAGTCCCCCGGAACAGGGTTCCTACGAGCAGTACTTC. This sequence joins TRBV6-6 and TRBJ2-7, with D tentatively TRBD1 (6 bases). Trimming took 5 bases from V and 1 from J, leaving 15 bases between them. The germline V gene encodes CDR1 MNHNY and CDR2 SVGAGI (reference sequence). The CDR3 runs 15 residues.

This chain joins TRBV29-1 and TRBJ2-4; 7 nucleotides line up with TRBD1. The closer fit of TRBJ2-7 to the DNA end suggests the J call may be wrong. The V gene's germline CDR1 is SQVTM and CDR2 ANQGSEA. This CDR3 contains 14 residues. CDR3 DNA: TGCAGCGTTGGAGGACAGGACTTTACCTACGAGCAGTACTTC. Translated: CSVGGQDFTYEQYF.

This sequence joins TRBV4-3 and TRBJ2-4, with D hard to call. The tail of the sequence fits TRBJ2-5 better, so the J call may be wrong. Germline CDR1 is LGHNA and CDR2 is YSLEER. The CDR3 has 15 residues. The chain's CDR3 is CASSQDGPVLGTQYF. CDR3 nucleotide sequence: TGCGCCAGCAGCCAAGACGGCCCAGTCCTGGGGACCCAGTACTTC.

V is TRBV7-8 and J is TRBJ2-4, with 10 bases identical to TRBD1. The V and J ends lost 5 bases and 1 base, in that order; junction bases with no gene match: 5. Germline CDR1 is SGHVS and CDR2 is FQNEAQ. CDR3 length: 16 amino acids. The CDR3 here is CASSGDRGDAKNIQYF. DNA of the CDR3: TGTGCCAGCAGCGGGGACAGGGGAGACGCCAAAAACATTCAGTACTTC.

This clonotype occurred a few times. The germline gene is not matched at one end of the junction; a read error may be the cause. The genes are TRBV25-1 and TRBJ2-4, with 7 bases fitting TRBD1. CDR1 and CDR2 (germline): MGHDK, SYGVNS. The CDR3 has 15 residues. In DNA form, the CDR3 reads TGTGCCAGCAGTGGACAGGGTGGAGCCAAGAACATTCAGTACTTC. Its translation is CASSGQGGAKNIQYF.